One T cell receptor (beta chain) is described in this entry. Germline CDR1 reads LGHNA; CDR2 reads YNFKEQ. With V trimmed by 4 bases and J by 2 bases, 8 bases remained unmatched. This CDR3 is built from 16 residues. This record comes from a study of blood T cell repertoires in COVID-19. The repertoire was sequenced with immunoSEQ multiplex PCR; TCRdb's copy has only in-frame clones and lacks some. The data contain fewer than 70,000 clones, around nine tenths of them singletons. Sequenced sample: peripheral blood. This chain links TRBV4-2 with TRBJ1-5; TRBD1 agrees at 7 bases. The sequence was collected from a woman in her 70s with active COVID-19. Here the CDR3 DNA reads TGTGCCAGCAGCCCTGACAGGGCTGGGGGCAATCAGCCCCAGCATTTT. Residues: CASSPDRAGGNQPQHF.